This T cell receptor beta chain came from a study of beta chain features in type 1 diabetes. Between the trimmed V and J ends, which lost 2 bases and 4 bases, there was a span of 8 bases. CDR1 is MNHEY, CDR2 SMNVEV, per germline (reference sequence). CDR3 length: 13 amino acids. This clone was picked up a small number of times. Its specificity is unknown. Expressed TCRB transcripts were sequenced after all isolated RNA was converted to cDNA. Here immunoSEQ multiplex PCR was the method, and the copy in TCRdb shows in-frame clones only, minus some. This sample carries hundreds of thousands of clones, around 8.5% of them seen once, and the ten largest clones take over 0.95%. Findings and caveats of the study: People with Type 1 diabetes carried modestly yet significantly shorter TCRB CDR3s in all four CD4+ subsets.

The chain couples TRBV27 to TRBJ1-1, with no clear D. Sample: central memory CD4+ T cells from blood. This clonotype was obtained from a young man with type 1 diabetes. CDR3 region: CASSLTGVTEAFF. Written as DNA, the CDR3 is TGTGCCAGCAGTTTAACTGGGGTCACTGAAGCTTTCTTT.